This note documents a single T cell receptor (beta chain) sequence. Its antigen is currently unknown. At one boundary the junction diverges from the germline segment, which might be a read error. TCRdb's table, derived via immunoSEQ multiplex PCR, lists solely in-frame clones and lacks some. The sample shows about 2.3 million clones, more than 85% of them seen only once. The sample comes from a study of shared clonotypes between healthy human individuals. Study information: Researchers drew samples from two women and three men aged 18 to 49. Plates per donor: three CD4 naive, three CD4 memory, two CD8 naive, one CD8 memory.

Study observations and caveats: Although depth was large, rarefaction showed that sequencing of the sorted subsets was incomplete.

This receptor was identified in a man aged 18 to 30 in good health. Some clones in this sample may be carry-over from other donors' samples. Sequenced input: naive CD4+ T cells from PBMCs. As for subset: CD45RA+ positively selected.

CDR3 sequence: CAWNSAGTSGF. The CDR3 nucleotides read TGTGCCTGGAATTCTGCCGGGACTAGCGGCTTC. This rearrangement joins TRBV30 to TRBJ2-4, with TRBD2 matching 11 bases. Germline V CDR1 and CDR2: GTSNPN, SVGIG (reference sequence). This CDR3 has 11 residues.